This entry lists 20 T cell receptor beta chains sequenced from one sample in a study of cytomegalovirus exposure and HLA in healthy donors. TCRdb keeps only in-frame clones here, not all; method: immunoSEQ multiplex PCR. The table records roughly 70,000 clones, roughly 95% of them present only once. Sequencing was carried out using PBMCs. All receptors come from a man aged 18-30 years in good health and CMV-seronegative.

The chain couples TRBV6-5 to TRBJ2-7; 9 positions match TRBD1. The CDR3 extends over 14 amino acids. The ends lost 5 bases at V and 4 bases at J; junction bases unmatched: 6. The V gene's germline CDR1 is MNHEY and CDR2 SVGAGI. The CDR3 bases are TGTGCCAGCAGTCCCACAGGGGGCACGTACGAGCAGTACTTC. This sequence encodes CASSPTGGTYEQYF.

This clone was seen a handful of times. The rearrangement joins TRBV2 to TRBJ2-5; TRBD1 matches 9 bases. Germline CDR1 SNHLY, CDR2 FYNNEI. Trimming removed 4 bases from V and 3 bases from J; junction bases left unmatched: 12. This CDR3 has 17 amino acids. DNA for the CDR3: TGTGCCAGCAGTGTTCCCCAGACAGGGGGTAGGGAAGAGACCCAGTACTTC. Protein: CASSVPQTGGREETQYF.

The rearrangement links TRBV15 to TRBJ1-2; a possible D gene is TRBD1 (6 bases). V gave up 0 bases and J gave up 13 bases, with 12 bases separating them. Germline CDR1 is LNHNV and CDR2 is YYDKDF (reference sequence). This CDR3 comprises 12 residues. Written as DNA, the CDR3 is TGTGCCACCAGCAGAGATAGGGGGTTGTCCACCTTC. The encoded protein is CATSRDRGLSTF. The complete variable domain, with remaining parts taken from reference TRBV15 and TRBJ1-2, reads DAMVIQNPRYQVTQFGKPVTLSCSQTLNHNVMYWYQQKSSQAPKLLFHYYDKDFNNEADTPDNFQSRRPNTSFCFLDIRSPGLGDTAMYLCATSRDRGLSTFGSGTRLTVV.

The CDR3 region is CASTFPEEQGDEQYF. CDR3 sequence (DNA): TGCGCCAGCACATTCCCGGAAGAACAGGGAGACGAGCAGTACTTC. V is TRBV10-1 and J is TRBJ2-7; D may be TRBD1 (6 bases). CDR1 and CDR2 (germline): WNHNN, SYGVQD (reference sequence). V was pared by 7 bases and J by 5 bases, with 21 bases between. The CDR3 has 15 residues.

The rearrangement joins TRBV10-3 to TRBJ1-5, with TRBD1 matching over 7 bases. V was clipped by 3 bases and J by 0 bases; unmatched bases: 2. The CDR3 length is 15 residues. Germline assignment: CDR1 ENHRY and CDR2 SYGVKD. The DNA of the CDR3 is TGTGCCATCAGTGACCAGGGGGGTAGCAATCAGCCCCAGCATTTT. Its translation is CAISDQGGSNQPQHF.

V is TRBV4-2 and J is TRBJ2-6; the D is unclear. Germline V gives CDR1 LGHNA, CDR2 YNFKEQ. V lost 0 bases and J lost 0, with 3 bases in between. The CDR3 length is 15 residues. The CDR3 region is CASSQDSSGANVLTF. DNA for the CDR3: TGTGCCAGCAGCCAAGACAGCTCTGGGGCCAACGTCCTGACTTTC.

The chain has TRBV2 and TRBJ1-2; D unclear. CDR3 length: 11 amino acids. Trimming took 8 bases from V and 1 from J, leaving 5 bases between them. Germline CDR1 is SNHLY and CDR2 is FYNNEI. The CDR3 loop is CASFLNYGYTF. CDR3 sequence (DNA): TGTGCCAGCTTCCTTAACTATGGCTACACCTTC. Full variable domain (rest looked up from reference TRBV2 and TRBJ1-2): EPEVTQTPSHQVTQMGQEVILRCVPISNHLYFYWYRQILGQKVEFLVSFYNNEISEKSEIFDDQFSVERPDGSNFTLKIRSTKLEDSAMYFCASFLNYGYTFGSGTRLTVV.

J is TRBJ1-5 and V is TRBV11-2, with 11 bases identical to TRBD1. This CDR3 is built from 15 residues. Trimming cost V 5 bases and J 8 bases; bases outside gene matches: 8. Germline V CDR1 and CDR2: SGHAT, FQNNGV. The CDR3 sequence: CASSLRTGGLEPQHF. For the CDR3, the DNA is TGTGCCAGCAGCCTAAGGACAGGGGGCTTAGAGCCCCAGCATTTT.

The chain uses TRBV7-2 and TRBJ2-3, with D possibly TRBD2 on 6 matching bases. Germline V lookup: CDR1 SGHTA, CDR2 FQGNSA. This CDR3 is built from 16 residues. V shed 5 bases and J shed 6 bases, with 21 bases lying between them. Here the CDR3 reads CASSPSQAGFSDTQYF. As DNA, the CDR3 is TGTGCCAGCAGCCCCTCTCAGGCGGGGTTTTCGGATACGCAGTATTTT.

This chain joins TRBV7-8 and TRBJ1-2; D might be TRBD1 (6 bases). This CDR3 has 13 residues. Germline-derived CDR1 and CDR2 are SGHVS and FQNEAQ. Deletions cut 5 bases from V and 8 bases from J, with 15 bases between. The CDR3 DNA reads TGTGCCAGCAGCCGAGGGGGGGCTCAAGGCTACACCTTC. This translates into CASSRGGAQGYTF.

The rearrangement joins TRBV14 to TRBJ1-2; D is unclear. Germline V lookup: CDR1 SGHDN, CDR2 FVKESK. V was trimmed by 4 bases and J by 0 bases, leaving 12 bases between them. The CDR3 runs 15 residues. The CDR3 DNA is TGTGCCAGCAGCCCCCGAGAGGAGACTAACTATGGCTACACCTTC. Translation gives CASSPREETNYGYTF.

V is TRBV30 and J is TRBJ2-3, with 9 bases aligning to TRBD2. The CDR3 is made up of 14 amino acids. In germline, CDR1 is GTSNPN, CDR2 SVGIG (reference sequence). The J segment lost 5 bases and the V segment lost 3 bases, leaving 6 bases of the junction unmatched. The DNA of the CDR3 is TGTGCCTGGAGATTCGCGGGGGGGGGAGATACGCAGTATTTT. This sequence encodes CAWRFAGGGDTQYF.

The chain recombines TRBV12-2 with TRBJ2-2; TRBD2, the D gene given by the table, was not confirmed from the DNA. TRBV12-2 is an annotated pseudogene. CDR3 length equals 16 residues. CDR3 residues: CASRLGHRANTGELFF. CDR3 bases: TGTGCAAGTCGCTTAGGGCATCGGGCGAACACCGGGGAGCTGTTTTTT.

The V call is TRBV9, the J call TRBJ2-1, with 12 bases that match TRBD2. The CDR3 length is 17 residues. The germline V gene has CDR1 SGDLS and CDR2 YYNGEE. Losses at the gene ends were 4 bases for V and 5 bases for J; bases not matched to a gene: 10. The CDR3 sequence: CASSLLAGGPIDNEQFF. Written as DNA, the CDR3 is TGTGCCAGCAGCCTTCTAGCGGGAGGGCCGATTGACAATGAGCAGTTCTTC. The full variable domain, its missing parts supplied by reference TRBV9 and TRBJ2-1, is DSGVTQTPKHLITATGQRVTLRCSPRSGDLSVYWYQQSLDQGLQFLIQYYNGEERAKGNILERFSAQQFPDLHSELNLSSLELGDSALYFCASSLLAGGPIDNEQFFGPGTRLTVL.

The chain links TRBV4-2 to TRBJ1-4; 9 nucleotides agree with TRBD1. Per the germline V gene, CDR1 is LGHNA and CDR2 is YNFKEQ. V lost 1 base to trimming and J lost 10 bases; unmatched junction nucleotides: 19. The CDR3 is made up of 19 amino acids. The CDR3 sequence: CASSQALSIPGQGLGKLFF. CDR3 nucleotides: TGTGCCAGCAGCCAAGCACTTAGCATCCCGGGACAGGGACTTGGAAAACTGTTTTTT.

The CDR3 nucleotides are TGTGCCAGCAGCTTAGGCAGCGACACAGATACGCAGTATTTT. It translates to CASSLGSDTDTQYF. The V call is TRBV5-4, the J call TRBJ2-3; D unresolved. Germline assignment: CDR1 SGHNT and CDR2 YYREEE (reference sequence). This CDR3 has 14 amino acids. V was pared by 2 bases and J by 2 bases, with 9 bases between.

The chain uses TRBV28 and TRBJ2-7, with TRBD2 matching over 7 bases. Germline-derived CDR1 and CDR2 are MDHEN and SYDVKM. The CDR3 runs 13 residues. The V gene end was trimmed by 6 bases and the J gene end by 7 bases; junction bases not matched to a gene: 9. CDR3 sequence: CASRGRVRWEQYF. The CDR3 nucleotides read TGTGCCAGCAGGGGGAGGGTGCGTTGGGAGCAGTACTTC.

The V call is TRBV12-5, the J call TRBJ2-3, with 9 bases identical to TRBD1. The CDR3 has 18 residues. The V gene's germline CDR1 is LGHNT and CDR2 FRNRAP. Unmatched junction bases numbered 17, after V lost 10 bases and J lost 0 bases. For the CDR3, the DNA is TGTGCTACCTCATTTCGGGACAGGGCGCTGTCTAGCACAGATACGCAGTATTTT. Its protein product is CATSFRDRALSSTDTQYF.

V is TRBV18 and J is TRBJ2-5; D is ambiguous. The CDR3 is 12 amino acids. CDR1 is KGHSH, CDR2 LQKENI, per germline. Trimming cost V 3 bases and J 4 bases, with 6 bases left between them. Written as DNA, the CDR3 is TGTGCCAGCTCACCGGCTCTAGAGACCCAGTACTTC. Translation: CASSPALETQYF.

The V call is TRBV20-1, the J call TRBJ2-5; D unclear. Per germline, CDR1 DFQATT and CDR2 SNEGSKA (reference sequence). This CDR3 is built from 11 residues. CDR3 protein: CSFTLRETQYF. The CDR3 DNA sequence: TGCAGCTTTACCCTCCGGGAGACCCAGTACTTC.